What follows are 2 T cell receptor beta chains derived from one specimen sequenced in a study of regulatory T cells in long-lasting Graves disease. The time point was: newly diagnosed GD, antithyroid drugs for less than 3 months. Construction of the TCR library relied on RNA isolated from PBMCs. Arm-PCR of CDR3 regions and iRepertoire HTBI primers were used to build TCR beta libraries. TCRdb reanalysed the multiplex PCR reads using MiXCR and keeps one entry per CDR3 protein. The sample has about 440,000 distinct CDR3 sequences, just under 15% seen once; the top ten hold approximately 15%. The sample was also linked to a second study, of T cells in Graves' hyperthyroidism and ophthalmopathy.

Sequencing used peripheral blood mononuclear cells (PBMCs), obtained at new diagnosis, from a patient treated with antithyroid drugs. All receptors come from a woman aged 25 to 45 with Graves disease.

This clonotype turned up a few times. This sequence joins TRBV10-2 and TRBJ1-1; D might be TRBD1 (5 bases). Germline V gene sequence: CDR1 WSHSY, CDR2 SAAADI. Trimming took off 10 bases at V and 2 bases at J, with 20 bases between the two ends. The CDR3 is 15 residues long. In DNA, the CDR3 is TGCGCCAACGGGGAAAGGGGCAGAACCAACACTGAAGCTTTCTTT. It is translated as CANGERGRTNTEAFF.

This clonotype has more than one count but fewer than ten. The chain combines TRBV18 with TRBJ2-5; 12 bases map to TRBD2. The CDR3 sequence is 17 residues long. Germline CDR1 and CDR2: KGHSH and LQKENI. V shed 3 bases, J shed 5 bases, and the junction held 10 bases outside the gene matches. The CDR3 loop is CASSPQTRGLAGETQYF. The DNA of the CDR3 is TGTGCCAGCTCACCTCAAACTAGAGGACTAGCGGGGGAGACCCAGTACTTC.